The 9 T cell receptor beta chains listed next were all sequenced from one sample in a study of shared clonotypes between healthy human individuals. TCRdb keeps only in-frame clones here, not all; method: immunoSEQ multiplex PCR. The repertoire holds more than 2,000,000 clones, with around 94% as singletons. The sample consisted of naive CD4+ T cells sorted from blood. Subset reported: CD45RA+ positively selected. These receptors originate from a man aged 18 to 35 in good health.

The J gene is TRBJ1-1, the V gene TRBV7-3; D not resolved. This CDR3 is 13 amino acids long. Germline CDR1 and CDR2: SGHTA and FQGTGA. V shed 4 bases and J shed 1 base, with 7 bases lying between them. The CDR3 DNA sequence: TGTGCCAGCAGCTCCCCCGCGAACACTGAAGCTTTCTTT. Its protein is CASSSPANTEAFF.

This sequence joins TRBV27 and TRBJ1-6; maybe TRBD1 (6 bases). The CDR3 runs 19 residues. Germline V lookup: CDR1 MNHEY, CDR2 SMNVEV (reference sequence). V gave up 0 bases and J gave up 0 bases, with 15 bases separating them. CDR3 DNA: TGTGCCAGCAGTTTATCCTCCGGGACATGGAGCTCCTATAATTCACCCCTCCACTTT. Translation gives CASSLSSGTWSSYNSPLHF.

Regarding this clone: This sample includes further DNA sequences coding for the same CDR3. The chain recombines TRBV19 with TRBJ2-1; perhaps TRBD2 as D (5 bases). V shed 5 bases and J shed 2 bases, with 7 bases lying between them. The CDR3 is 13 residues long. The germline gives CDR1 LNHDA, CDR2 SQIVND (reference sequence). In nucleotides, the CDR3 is TGTGCCAGTAGTCCCGGGACCTACAATGAGCAGTTCTTC. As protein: CASSPGTYNEQFF.

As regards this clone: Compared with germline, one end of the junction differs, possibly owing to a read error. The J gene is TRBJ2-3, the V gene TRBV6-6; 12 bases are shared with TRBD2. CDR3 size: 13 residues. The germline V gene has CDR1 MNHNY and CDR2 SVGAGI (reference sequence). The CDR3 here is CASHGTSGPTANF. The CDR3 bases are TGTGCCAGCCATGGGACTAGCGGGCCGACTGCTAATTTT.

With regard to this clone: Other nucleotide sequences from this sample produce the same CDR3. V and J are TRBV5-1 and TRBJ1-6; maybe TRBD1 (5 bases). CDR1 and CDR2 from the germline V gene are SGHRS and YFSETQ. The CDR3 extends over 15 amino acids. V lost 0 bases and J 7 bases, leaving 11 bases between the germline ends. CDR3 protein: CASSLAGTGNSPLHF. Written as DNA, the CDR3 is TGCGCCAGCAGCTTGGCCGGGACGGGAAATTCACCCCTCCACTTT.

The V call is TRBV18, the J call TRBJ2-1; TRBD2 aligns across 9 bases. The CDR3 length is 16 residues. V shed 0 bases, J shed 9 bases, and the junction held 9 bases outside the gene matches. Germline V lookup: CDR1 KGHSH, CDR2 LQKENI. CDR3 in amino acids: CASSPPPAGGSGEQFF. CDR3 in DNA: TGTGCCAGCTCACCACCGCCAGCGGGAGGTTCAGGTGAGCAGTTCTTC.

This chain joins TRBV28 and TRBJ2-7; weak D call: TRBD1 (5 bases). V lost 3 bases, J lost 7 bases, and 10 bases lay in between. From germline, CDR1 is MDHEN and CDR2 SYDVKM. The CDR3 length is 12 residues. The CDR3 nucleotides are TGTGCCAGCAGTTTTCCAGGGTGGGAGCAGTACTTC. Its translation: CASSFPGWEQYF. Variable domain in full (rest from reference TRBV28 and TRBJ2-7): DVKVTQSSRYLVKRTGEKVFLECVQDMDHENMFWYRQDPGLGLRLIYFSYDVKMKEKGDIPEGYSVSREKKERFSLILESASTNQTSMYLCASSFPGWEQYFGPGTRLTVT.

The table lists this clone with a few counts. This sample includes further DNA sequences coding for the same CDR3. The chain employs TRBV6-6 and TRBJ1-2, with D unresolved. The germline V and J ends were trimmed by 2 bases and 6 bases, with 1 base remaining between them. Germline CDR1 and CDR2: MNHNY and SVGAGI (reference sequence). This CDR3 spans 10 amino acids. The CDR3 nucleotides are TGTGCCAGCAGTTACGATGGCTACACCTTC. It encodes CASSYDGYTF.

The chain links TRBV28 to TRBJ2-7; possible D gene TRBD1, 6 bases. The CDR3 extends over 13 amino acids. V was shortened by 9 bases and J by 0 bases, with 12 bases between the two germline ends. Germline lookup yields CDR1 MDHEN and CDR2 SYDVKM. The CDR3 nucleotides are TGTGCCAGTAGACAGGCAGACTCCTACGAGCAGTACTTC. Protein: CASRQADSYEQYF.